Listed below are T cell receptor beta chains from one sample, sequenced in a study of neoadjuvant anti-PD-1 for oral cavity cancer. Repertoires were generated with immunoSEQ multiplex PCR, while TCRdb's copy carries only in-frame clones and drops some. The data contain 2,000 or so clones, 59% of them singletons. Sequencing was performed on tumor tissue, taken after nivolumab (anti-PD-1) treatment. These TCRs come from a person between 40 and 79 years old with oral cavity squamous cell carcinoma. The CDR3 runs from the conserved cysteine through the conserved F or W. The listing skips clone size in some rows; elsewhere it reads once, few, many or a size class.

CDR3aa	v_gene	j_gene	abundance	len
CASSIQGQGTYEQYF	TRBV19	TRBJ2-7	.	15
CAWSLGQTRETQYF	TRBV30	TRBJ2-5	.	14
CASRPPADTQYF	TRBV2	TRBJ2-3	.	12
CASRQPSGQLQAFF	TRBV6-5	TRBJ1-1	few	14
CASSKRQSTDTQYF	TRBV27	TRBJ2-3	.	14
CASSPGTGFVYTF	TRBV5-4	TRBJ1-2	.	13
CASSTRTGGILREKLFF	TRBV28	TRBJ1-4	.	17
CASSEGRGRSYEQYF	TRBV6-1	TRBJ2-7	.	15
CASSSDGTSGYNEQFF	TRBV7-9	TRBJ2-1	.	16
CASSRTGSAYEQYF	TRBV4-2	TRBJ2-7	.	14
CASSFTGGASTDTQYF	TRBV7-2	TRBJ2-3	.	16
CASSLAFGGSADTQYF	TRBV7-7	TRBJ2-3	.	16
CASSYLNGGKNIQYF	TRBV6-6	TRBJ2-4	.	15
CASWLGQGANEQFF	TRBV6-1	TRBJ2-1	.	14
CASSVGHTSGRALNEQFF	TRBV9	TRBJ2-1	.	18